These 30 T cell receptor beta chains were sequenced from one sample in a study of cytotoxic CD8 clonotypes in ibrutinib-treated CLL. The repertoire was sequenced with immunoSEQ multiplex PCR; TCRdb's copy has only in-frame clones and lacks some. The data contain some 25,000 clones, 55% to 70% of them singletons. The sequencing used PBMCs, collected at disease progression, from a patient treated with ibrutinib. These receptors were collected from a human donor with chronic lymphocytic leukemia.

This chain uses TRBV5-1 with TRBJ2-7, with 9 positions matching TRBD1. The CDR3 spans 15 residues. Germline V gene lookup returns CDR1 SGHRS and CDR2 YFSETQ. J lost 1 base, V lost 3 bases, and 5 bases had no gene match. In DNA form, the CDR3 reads TGCGCCAGCAGCTGGGGACAGGGCCTTTCCTACGAGCAGTACTTC. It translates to CASSWGQGLSYEQYF.

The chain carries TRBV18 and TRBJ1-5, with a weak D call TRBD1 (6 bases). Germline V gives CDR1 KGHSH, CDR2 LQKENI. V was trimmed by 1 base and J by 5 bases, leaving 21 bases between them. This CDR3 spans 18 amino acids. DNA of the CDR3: TGTGCCAGCTCACCACTACCGGGGGCGTACTTTTCCGATCAGCCCCAGCATTTT. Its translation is CASSPLPGAYFSDQPQHF.

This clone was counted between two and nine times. The CDR3 DNA sequence: TGTGCCAGCAGTAGTGGCTCCTATAATTCACCCCTCCACTTT. As protein: CASSSGSYNSPLHF. This chain connects TRBV6-5 to TRBJ1-6; D gene unclear. Germline CDR1 is MNHEY and CDR2 is SVGAGI. The ends were cut back, 5 bases at V and 0 bases at J, with 5 bases in the middle. The CDR3 has 14 residues.

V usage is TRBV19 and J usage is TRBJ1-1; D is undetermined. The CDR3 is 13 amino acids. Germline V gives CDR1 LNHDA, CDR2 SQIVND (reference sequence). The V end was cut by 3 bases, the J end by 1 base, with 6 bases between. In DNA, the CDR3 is TGTGCCAGTAGTATTGGGAAGAACACTGAAGCTTTCTTT. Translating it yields CASSIGKNTEAFF.

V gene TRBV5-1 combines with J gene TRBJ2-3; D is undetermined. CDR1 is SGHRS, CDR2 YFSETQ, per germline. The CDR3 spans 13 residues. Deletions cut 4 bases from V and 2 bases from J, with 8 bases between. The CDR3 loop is CASSAGPTDTQYF. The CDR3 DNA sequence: TGCGCCAGCAGCGCCGGACCCACAGATACGCAGTATTTT.

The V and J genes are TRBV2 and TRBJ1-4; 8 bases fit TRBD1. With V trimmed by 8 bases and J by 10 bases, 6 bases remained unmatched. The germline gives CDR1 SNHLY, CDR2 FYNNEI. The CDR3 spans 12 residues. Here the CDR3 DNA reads TGTGCCAGCTTTTCAGGGGGCGGAAAACTGTTTTTT. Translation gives CASFSGGGKLFF.

The chain's CDR3 is CSVFTKQGYHYGYTF. DNA for the CDR3: TGCAGCGTTTTCACCAAACAGGGATACCACTATGGCTACACCTTC. This chain links TRBV29-1 with TRBJ1-2; TRBD1 might be the D (6 bases). CDR1 is SQVTM and CDR2 is ANQGSEA in the germline V gene. Trimming took 5 bases from V and 3 from J, leaving 19 bases between them. The CDR3 has 15 amino acids.

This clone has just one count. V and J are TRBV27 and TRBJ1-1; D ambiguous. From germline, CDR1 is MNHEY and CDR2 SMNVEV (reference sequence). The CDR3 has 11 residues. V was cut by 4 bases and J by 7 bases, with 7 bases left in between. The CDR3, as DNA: TGTGCCAGCAGTTCGGTGAATGAAGCTTTCTTT. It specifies CASSSVNEAFF.

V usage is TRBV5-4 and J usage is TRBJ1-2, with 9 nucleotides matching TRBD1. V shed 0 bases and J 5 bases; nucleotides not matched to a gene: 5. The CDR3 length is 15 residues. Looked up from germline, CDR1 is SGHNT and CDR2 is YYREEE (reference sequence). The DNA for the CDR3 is TGTGCCAGCAGCTTGGTGGGGACAGGGACTTATGGCTACACCTTC. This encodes CASSLVGTGTYGYTF.

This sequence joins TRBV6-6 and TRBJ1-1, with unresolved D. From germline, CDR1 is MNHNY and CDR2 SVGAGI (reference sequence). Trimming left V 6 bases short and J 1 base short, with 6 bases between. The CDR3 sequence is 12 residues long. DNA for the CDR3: TGTGCCAGCAGCCCGGGGAACACTGAAGCTTTCTTT. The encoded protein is CASSPGNTEAFF.

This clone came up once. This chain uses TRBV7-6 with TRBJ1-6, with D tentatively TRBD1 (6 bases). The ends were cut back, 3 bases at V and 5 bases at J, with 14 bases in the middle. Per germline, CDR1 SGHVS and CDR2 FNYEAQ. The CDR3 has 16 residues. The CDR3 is CASSFNQGLDNSPLHF. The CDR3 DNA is TGTGCCAGCAGCTTCAATCAGGGGTTGGATAATTCACCCCTCCACTTT.

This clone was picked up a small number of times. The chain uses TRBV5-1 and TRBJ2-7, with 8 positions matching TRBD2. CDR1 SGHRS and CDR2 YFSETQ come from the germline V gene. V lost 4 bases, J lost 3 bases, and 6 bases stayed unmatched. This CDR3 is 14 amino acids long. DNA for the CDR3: TGCGCCAGCAGCCCAACGGGACTAGACTACGAGCAGTACTTC. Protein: CASSPTGLDYEQYF.

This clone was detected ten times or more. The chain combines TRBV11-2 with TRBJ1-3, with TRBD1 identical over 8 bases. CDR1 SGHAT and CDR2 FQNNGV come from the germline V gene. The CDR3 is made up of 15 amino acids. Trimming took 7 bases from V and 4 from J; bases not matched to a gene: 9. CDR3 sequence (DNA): TGTGCCAGCAATTCCCGAGGACAGGGAGGAAACACCATATATTTT. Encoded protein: CASNSRGQGGNTIYF.

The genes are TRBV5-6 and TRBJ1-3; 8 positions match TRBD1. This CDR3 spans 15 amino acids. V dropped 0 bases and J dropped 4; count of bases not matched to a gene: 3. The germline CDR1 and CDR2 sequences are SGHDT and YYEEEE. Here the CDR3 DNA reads TGTGCCAGCAGCTTGGGCAGGGGGCTAGGAAACACCATATATTTT. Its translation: CASSLGRGLGNTIYF. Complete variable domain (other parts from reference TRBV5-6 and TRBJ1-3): DAGVTQSPTHLIKTRGQQVTLRCSPKSGHDTVSWYQQALGQGPQFIFQYYEEEERQRGNFPDRFSGHQFPNYSSELNVNALLLGDSALYLCASSLGRGLGNTIYFGEGSWLTVV.

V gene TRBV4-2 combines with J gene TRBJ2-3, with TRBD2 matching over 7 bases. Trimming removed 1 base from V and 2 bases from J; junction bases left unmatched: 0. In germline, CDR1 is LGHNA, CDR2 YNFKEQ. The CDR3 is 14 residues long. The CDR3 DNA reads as TGTGCCAGCAGCCAAGGACTAGCCACAGATACGCAGTATTTT. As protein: CASSQGLATDTQYF.

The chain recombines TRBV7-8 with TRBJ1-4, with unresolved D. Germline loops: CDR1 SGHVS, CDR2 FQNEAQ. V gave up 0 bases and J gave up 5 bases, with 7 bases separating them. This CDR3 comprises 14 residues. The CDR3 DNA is TGTGCCAGCAGCTTAGCCGAGACCAATGAAAAACTGTTTTTT. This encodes CASSLAETNEKLFF.

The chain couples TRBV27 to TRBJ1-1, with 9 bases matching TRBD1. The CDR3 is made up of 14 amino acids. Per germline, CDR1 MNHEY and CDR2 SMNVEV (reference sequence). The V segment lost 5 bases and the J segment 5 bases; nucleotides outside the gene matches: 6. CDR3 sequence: CASSTDRGWTEAFF. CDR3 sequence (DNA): TGTGCCAGCAGTACCGACAGGGGGTGGACTGAAGCTTTCTTT.

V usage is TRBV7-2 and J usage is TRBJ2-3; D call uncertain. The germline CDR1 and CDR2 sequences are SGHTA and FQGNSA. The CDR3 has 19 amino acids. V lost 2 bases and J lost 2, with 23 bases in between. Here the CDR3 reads CASSLLVSWGSRSTDTQYF. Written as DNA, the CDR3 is TGTGCCAGCAGCTTATTAGTGAGTTGGGGTAGCCGCTCCACAGATACGCAGTATTTT.

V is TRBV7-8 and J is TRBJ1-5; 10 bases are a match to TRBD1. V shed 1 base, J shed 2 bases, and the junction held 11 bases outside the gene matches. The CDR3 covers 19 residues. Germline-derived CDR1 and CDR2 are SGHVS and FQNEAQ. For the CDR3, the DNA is TGTGCCAGCAGCTTAGAGTCCGGGACAGGGGTCTACGGCAATCAGCCCCAGCATTTT. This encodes CASSLESGTGVYGNQPQHF.

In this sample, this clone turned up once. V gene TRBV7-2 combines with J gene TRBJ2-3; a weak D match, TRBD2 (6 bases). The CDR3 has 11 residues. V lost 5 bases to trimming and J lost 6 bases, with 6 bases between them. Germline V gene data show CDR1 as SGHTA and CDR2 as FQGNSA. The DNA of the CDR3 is TGTGCCAGCAGCCGGGGGGATACGCAGTATTTT. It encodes CASSRGDTQYF.

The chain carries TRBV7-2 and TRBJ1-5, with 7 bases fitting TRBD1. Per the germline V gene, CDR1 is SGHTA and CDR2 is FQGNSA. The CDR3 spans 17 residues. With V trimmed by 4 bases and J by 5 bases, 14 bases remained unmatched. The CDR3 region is CASSSAGGAGHYQPQHF. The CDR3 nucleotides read TGTGCCAGCAGCTCAGCAGGGGGGGCAGGACACTATCAGCCCCAGCATTTT.

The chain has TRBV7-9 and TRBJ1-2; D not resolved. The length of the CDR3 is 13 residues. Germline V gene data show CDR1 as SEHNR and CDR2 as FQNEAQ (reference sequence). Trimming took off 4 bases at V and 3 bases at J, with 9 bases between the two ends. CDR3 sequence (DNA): TGTGCCAGCAGCTCGTTCGGGGACTATGGCTACACCTTC. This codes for CASSSFGDYGYTF.

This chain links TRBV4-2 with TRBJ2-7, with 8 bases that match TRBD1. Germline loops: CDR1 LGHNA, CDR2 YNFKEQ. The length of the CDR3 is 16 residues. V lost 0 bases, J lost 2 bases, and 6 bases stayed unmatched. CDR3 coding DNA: TGTGCCAGCAGCCAAGAGGAGACAGGGGCTACCTACGAGCAGTACTTC. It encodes CASSQEETGATYEQYF.

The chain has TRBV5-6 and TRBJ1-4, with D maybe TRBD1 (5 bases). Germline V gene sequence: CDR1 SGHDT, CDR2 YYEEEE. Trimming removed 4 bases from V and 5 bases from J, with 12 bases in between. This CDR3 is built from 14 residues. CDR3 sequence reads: CASSQGPFNEKLFF. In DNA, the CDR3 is TGTGCCAGCAGCCAGGGACCTTTCAATGAAAAACTGTTTTTT.

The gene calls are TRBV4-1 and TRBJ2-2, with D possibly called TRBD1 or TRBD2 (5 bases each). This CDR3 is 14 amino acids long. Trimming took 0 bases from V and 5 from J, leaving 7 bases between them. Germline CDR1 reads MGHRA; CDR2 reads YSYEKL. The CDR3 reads CASSQDWGTGELFF. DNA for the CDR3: TGCGCCAGCAGCCAAGATTGGGGGACCGGGGAGCTGTTTTTT.

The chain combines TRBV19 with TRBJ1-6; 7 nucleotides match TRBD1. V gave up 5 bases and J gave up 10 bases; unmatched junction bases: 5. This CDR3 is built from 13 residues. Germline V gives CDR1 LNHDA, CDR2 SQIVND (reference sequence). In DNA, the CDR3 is TGTGCCAGTAGTCCTGACAGGGACTCACCCCTCCACTTT. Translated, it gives CASSPDRDSPLHF.

CDR3 protein: CASSLGQGRSPQHF. The CDR3 DNA is TGTGCCAGCAGCTTGGGACAGGGCCGGTCGCCCCAGCATTTT. The rearrangement links TRBV7-2 to TRBJ1-5; TRBD1 agrees at 9 bases. V gave up 3 bases and J gave up 9 bases; unmatched junction bases: 6. The CDR3 contains 14 residues. CDR1 is SGHTA and CDR2 is FQGNSA in the germline V gene.

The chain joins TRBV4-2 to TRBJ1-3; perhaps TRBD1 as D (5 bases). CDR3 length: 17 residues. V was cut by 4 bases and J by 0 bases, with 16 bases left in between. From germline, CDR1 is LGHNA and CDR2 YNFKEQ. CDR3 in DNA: TGTGCCAGCAGCCGCTACCCTGGGGGGGGCTCTGGAAACACCATATATTTT. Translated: CASSRYPGGGSGNTIYF.

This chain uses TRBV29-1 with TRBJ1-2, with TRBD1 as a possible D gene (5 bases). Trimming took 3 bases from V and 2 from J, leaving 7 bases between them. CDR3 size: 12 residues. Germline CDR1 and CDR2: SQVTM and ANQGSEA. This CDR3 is CSVEGDNYGYTF. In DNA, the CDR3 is TGCAGCGTTGAGGGGGACAACTATGGCTACACCTTC.

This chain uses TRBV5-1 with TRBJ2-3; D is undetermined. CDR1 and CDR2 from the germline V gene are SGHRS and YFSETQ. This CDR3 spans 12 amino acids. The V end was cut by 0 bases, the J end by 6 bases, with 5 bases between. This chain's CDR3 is CASSLASDTQYF. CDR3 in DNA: TGCGCCAGCAGCTTGGCGTCCGATACGCAGTATTTT.